This TCR beta chain was captured by sequencing in a study of early stage breast cancer tumors. Overall study results and limits: Commonly generated sequences made up most enriched TCRB sequences shared between patients. Blood repertoires resembled normal breast more than tumor.

About 19-50 mg of tumor tissue was diced per sample. A word on this clone: The antigen remains unidentified.

This CDR3 contains 17 residues. Germline V lookup: CDR1 SGDLS, CDR2 YYNGEE. V gave up 0 bases and J gave up 2 bases, with 17 bases separating them. Blood replicates held 0.5 ug DNA, tumor or normal breast about 1.5 ug, two each. Assay: immunoSEQ multiplex PCR; the TCRdb copy retains only in-frame clones and omits some. The sample has several thousand clones, approximately 68% seen once. The sequence came from a person between 50 and 60 years old with breast cancer. The sample consisted of breast tumor tissue. This chain joins TRBV9 and TRBJ1-2, with D perhaps matching TRBD1 (6 bases). CDR3 sequence (DNA): TGTGCCAGCAGCGTAGACCCCAGACGGGGGCCCAACTATGGCTACACCTTC. This codes for CASSVDPRRGPNYGYTF. The full variable domain, rest sourced from reference TRBV9 and TRBJ1-2, is DSGVTQTPKHLITATGQRVTLRCSPRSGDLSVYWYQQSLDQGLQFLIQYYNGEERAKGNILERFSAQQFPDLHSELNLSSLELGDSALYFCASSVDPRRGPNYGYTFGSGTRLTVV.